What follows are 2 T cell receptor beta chains derived from one specimen sequenced in a study of control samples from healthy donors and cancer patients. Assay used: immunoSEQ multiplex PCR; TCRdb lists only in-frame clones, some missing. Seen here are roughly 120,000 clones, over 90% observed once, and the top ten hold about 2.8%. Material: blood. The source of these receptors is a man in his thirties or forties in good health.

The chain joins TRBV9 to TRBJ1-1; D might be TRBD1 (5 bases). The CDR3 length is 12 residues. V lost 4 bases and J 3 bases, leaving 7 bases between the germline ends. Germline assignment: CDR1 SGDLS and CDR2 YYNGEE. As DNA, the CDR3 is TGTGCCAGCAGCCCCAGGGACACTGAAGCTTTCTTT. Protein sequence: CASSPRDTEAFF.

V and J are TRBV6-2 or TRBV6-3 and TRBJ2-5; D is undetermined. The CDR3 is made up of 14 amino acids. The V gene lost 0 bases and the J gene lost 5 bases, with 10 bases spanning the gap. Germline V gives CDR1 MNHEY, CDR2 SVGEGT. CDR3 sequence: CASSYSSPRETQYF. Written as DNA, the CDR3 is TGTGCCAGCAGTTACTCGAGCCCCCGGGAGACCCAGTACTTC.